These 29 T cell receptor beta chains were sequenced from one sample in a study of human T cells and chemical hapten exposure listed by TCRdb under 2021. Explained via the paper, the time point label denotes: patch test 1, 2 weeks after DPC sensitization. What this sample's treatment or condition label stands for: therapeutic diphenylcyclopropenone sensitization with weekly scalp DPC. Libraries were built with RACE. TCRdb records NextSeq 500 as the sequencer. TCRdb's own reprocessing of the public reads used fastp at Q25 and MiXCR and kept productive beta chains. Each CDR3 protein gets just one entry, which takes the most common genes and DNA from the rows behind it. The table for this sample lists about 120,000 distinct CDR3 sequences; roughly 15% of them were counted only once. In total, the top ten clones hold less than 0.95% of the sample. Source: whole blood, taken in connection with sensitization to the hapten diphenylcyclopropenone (DPC). These receptors were obtained from a man aged 18 to 35 with alopecia areata. Some clones in this sample may be carry-over from other donors' samples.

In its sample, this clonotype was seen a few times. The CDR3 loop reads CASSYPRRWGGLTDTQYF. The CDR3 region has the DNA TGTGCCAGCAGTTACCCGCGACGGTGGGGGGGCCTGACAGATACGCAGTATTTT. The chain couples TRBV6-2 or TRBV6-3 to TRBJ2-3, with D perhaps TRBD2 (7 bases). CDR3 size: 18 residues. Germline CDR1 and CDR2: MNHEY and SVGEGT. V was cut by 2 bases and J by 3 bases, with 21 bases left in between.

This sequence joins TRBV5-1 and TRBJ1-2; tentative D call: TRBD1 (5 bases). CDR1 SGHRS and CDR2 YFSETQ come from the germline V gene. The CDR3 runs 13 residues. Trimming left V 5 bases short and J 4 bases short, with 12 bases between. CDR3 in amino acids: CASSSGFGYGYTF. DNA of the CDR3: TGCGCCAGCAGTTCAGGGTTCGGCTATGGCTACACCTTC. Looking up the rest from reference TRBV5-1 and TRBJ1-2 gives the full variable domain: KAGVTQTPRYLIKTRGQQVTLSCSPISGHRSVSWYQQTPGQGLQFLFEYFSETQRNKGNFPGRFSGRQFSNSRSEMNVSTLELGDSALYLCASSSGFGYGYTFGSGTRLTVV.

The chain carries TRBV27 and TRBJ2-7; D not resolved. CDR1 and CDR2 (germline): MNHEY, SMNVEV (reference sequence). This CDR3 contains 13 residues. V lost 2 bases and J 3 bases, leaving 8 bases between the germline ends. The CDR3 sequence is CASSLRAGYEQYF. The CDR3, as DNA: TGTGCCAGCAGTTTACGGGCAGGCTACGAGCAGTACTTC.

In this sample, this clonotype turned up many times. The chain links TRBV5-1 to TRBJ2-3, with 8 nucleotides matching TRBD2. CDR3 length: 17 amino acids. After removal of 3 bases from V and 4 bases from J, the junction contained 13 bases not matched to a gene. CDR1 is SGHRS, CDR2 YFSETQ, per germline. CDR3 residues: CASSWPPGGGPADTQYF. The CDR3 nucleotides read TGCGCCAGCAGCTGGCCCCCTGGCGGGGGGCCGGCAGATACGCAGTATTTT.

This clonotype showed up just once. V is TRBV6-2 or TRBV6-3 and J is TRBJ1-1; D might be TRBD1 (5 bases). V shed 2 bases and J shed 0 bases, with 16 bases lying between them. CDR3 length: 17 amino acids. The germline V gene encodes CDR1 MNHEY and CDR2 SVGEGT. The CDR3 is CASSYAAGYSLNTEAFF. In nucleotides, the CDR3 is TGTGCCAGCAGTTACGCGGCAGGGTATTCTTTGAACACTGAAGCTTTCTTT.

V and J are TRBV10-2 and TRBJ1-4; the D gene is possibly TRBD1 (5 bases). CDR1 is WSHSY, CDR2 SAAADI, per germline. V was clipped by 2 bases and J by 0 bases, with 7 bases between them. The CDR3 is 15 amino acids. In DNA form, the CDR3 reads TGCGCCAGCAGTGAGGGGGGGGCAACTAATGAAAAACTGTTTTTT. It specifies CASSEGGATNEKLFF.

The chain combines TRBV6-6 with TRBJ2-7, with no clear D. The V gene's germline CDR1 is MNHNY and CDR2 SVGAGI (reference sequence). Between the trimmed V and J ends, which lost 7 bases and 2 bases, there was a span of 15 bases. The CDR3 length is 14 residues. The CDR3 DNA reads TGTGCCAGCAATATCTACGGACCGGCCTACGAGCAGTACTTC. Protein: CASNIYGPAYEQYF.

This clonotype was observed a handful of times. The rearrangement links TRBV10-3 to TRBJ2-7; 10 nucleotides agree with TRBD2. The V gene's germline CDR1 is ENHRY and CDR2 SYGVKD. V shed 4 bases and J 3 bases; nucleotides not matched to a gene: 3. The CDR3 extends over 14 amino acids. CDR3 bases: TGTGCCATCAGTGGTCCTAGCGGGGGCTACGAGCAGTACTTC. Amino acid sequence: CAISGPSGGYEQYF.

This clonotype was observed many times. The gene calls are TRBV3-1 and TRBJ2-2; D is uncertain. The V gene lost 1 base and the J gene lost 7 bases, with 10 bases spanning the gap. CDR1 is LGHDT, CDR2 YNNKEL, per germline (reference sequence). There are 14 residues in the CDR3. CDR3 nucleotides: TGTGCCAGCAGCCAAGTTCACGGCAACGGGGAGCTGTTTTTT. It codes for CASSQVHGNGELFF.

The rearrangement uses TRBV7-2 and TRBJ1-5; D unclear. The V end was cut by 7 bases, the J end by 3 bases, with 7 bases between. Germline lookup yields CDR1 SGHTA and CDR2 FQGNSA. The length of the CDR3 is 12 residues. CDR3 in amino acids: CASKNPNQPQHF. CDR3 nucleotide sequence: TGTGCCAGCAAAAACCCCAATCAGCCCCAGCATTTT.

This clonotype was seen a few times. This chain joins TRBV18 and TRBJ2-3; D perhaps matches TRBD2 (5 bases). Per germline, CDR1 KGHSH and CDR2 LQKENI. The CDR3 runs to 14 residues. V was shortened by 5 bases and J by 5 bases, with 14 bases between the two germline ends. CDR3 amino acids: CASSATGNRDTQYF. The CDR3, as DNA: TGTGCCAGCTCAGCAACCGGGAACAGAGATACGCAGTATTTT.

The chain joins TRBV5-6 to TRBJ2-1; D unresolved. The V end lost 0 bases, the J end lost 4 bases, and 20 bases lay between the germline ends. Germline values: CDR1 SGHDT, CDR2 YYEEEE. This CDR3 is 18 amino acids long. The DNA for the CDR3 is TGTGCCAGCAGCTTGGAGAACCGGGTTTCCCCACAATACAATGAGCAGTTCTTC. It yields the protein CASSLENRVSPQYNEQFF.

V usage is TRBV20-1 and J usage is TRBJ2-7; 7 nucleotides line up with TRBD1. The CDR3 covers 12 residues. J gave up 6 bases and V 3 bases, and 5 bases lay outside the gene matches. Germline V lookup: CDR1 DFQATT, CDR2 SNEGSKA (reference sequence). The CDR3 spells CSASWAGGEQYF. CDR3 bases: TGCAGTGCTAGTTGGGCAGGGGGCGAGCAGTACTTC.

The J gene is TRBJ2-1, the V gene TRBV3-1; 9 bases fit TRBD1. Trimming at V came to 0 bases and at J to 6 bases, leaving 3 bases not matched to a gene. The germline CDR1 and CDR2 sequences are LGHDT and YNNKEL (reference sequence). This CDR3 has 15 residues. CDR3 nucleotides: TGTGCCAGCAGCCAAGAGGGACAGGGTCTCAATGAGCAGTTCTTC. This gives the protein CASSQEGQGLNEQFF.

Many counts were recorded for this clonotype. This chain uses TRBV10-3 with TRBJ1-6, with D tentatively TRBD1 (6 bases). Between the trimmed V and J ends, which lost 2 bases and 6 bases, there was a span of 11 bases. Germline lookup yields CDR1 ENHRY and CDR2 SYGVKD. The CDR3 has 15 residues. The CDR3 is CAISEVDSLNSPLHF. The DNA for the CDR3 is TGTGCCATCAGTGAGGTGGACAGCCTTAATTCACCCCTCCACTTT.

This clonotype was detected ten times or more. This chain connects TRBV7-3 to TRBJ1-1; D is ambiguous. V was pared by 1 base and J by 0 bases, with 15 bases between. The CDR3 has 17 residues. In germline, CDR1 is SGHTA, CDR2 FQGTGA. The CDR3 sequence: CASSLRPAGRMNTEAFF. The CDR3 DNA reads as TGTGCCAGCAGCTTAAGACCGGCTGGGCGGATGAACACTGAAGCTTTCTTT.

Comment on this clonotype: The junction differs from germline at one of its ends, possibly a read error. The J gene is TRBJ2-1, the V gene TRBV11-2, with D hard to call. Germline loops: CDR1 SGHAT, CDR2 FQNNGV. CDR3 size: 12 residues. CDR3: CASSVETDKQFF. The DNA for the CDR3 is TGTGCCAGCAGCGTAGAGACGGATAAGCAGTTCTTC.

In this sample, this clonotype turned up many times. The chain is built from TRBV6-5 and TRBJ1-6; D is unresolved. The CDR3 loop spans 14 amino acids. V lost 6 bases and J 10 bases, leaving 16 bases between the germline ends. Germline CDR1 reads MNHEY; CDR2 reads SVGAGI. CDR3 in amino acids: CASSPDTAYSPLHF. CDR3 DNA sequence: TGTGCCAGCAGCCCCGACACTGCCTACTCACCCCTCCACTTT.

This clonotype showed up just a few times. The V and J genes are TRBV7-3 and TRBJ2-5, with 7 bases fitting TRBD1. V shed 1 base, J shed 4 bases, and the junction held 6 bases outside the gene matches. This CDR3 is 15 amino acids long. From germline, CDR1 is SGHTA and CDR2 FQGTGA. This CDR3 reads CASSLSPGGSETQYF. The CDR3 DNA sequence: TGTGCCAGCAGCTTAAGTCCAGGGGGTTCAGAGACCCAGTACTTC.

V gene TRBV20-1 combines with J gene TRBJ2-3; D not resolved. Germline V gene lookup returns CDR1 DFQATT and CDR2 SNEGSKA (reference sequence). This CDR3 contains 13 residues. Trimming removed 6 bases from V and 2 bases from J, with 12 bases in between. The CDR3 nucleotides read TGCAGTGCCACAGCTGGGGTCACAGATACGCAGTATTTT. This codes for CSATAGVTDTQYF.

The chain links TRBV11-2 to TRBJ2-2; no definite D call. V lost 1 base, J lost 0 bases, and 27 bases lay in between. This CDR3 has 22 amino acids. CDR1 is SGHAT, CDR2 FQNNGV, per germline. The CDR3 loop is CASSLVNIWITNSLANTGELFF. In DNA, the CDR3 is TGTGCCAGCAGCTTAGTTAACATTTGGATAACAAATTCCCTCGCGAACACCGGGGAGCTGTTTTTT.

Only one count was recorded for this clonotype. A much more abundant neighbour one base away suggests this may be a read error. This sequence joins TRBV15 and TRBJ2-2; 9 bases match TRBD2. Germline CDR1 LNHNV, CDR2 YYDKDF (reference sequence). The CDR3 is made up of 17 amino acids. V lost 5 bases and J lost 2; bases outside the gene matches: 9. This CDR3 reads CATSEGRLAVNTGELFF. CDR3 in DNA: TGTGCCACCAGCGAAGGGCGACTAGCGGTTAACACCGGGGAGCTGTTTTTT. Full variable domain (remainder filled in from reference TRBV15 and TRBJ2-2): DAMVIQNPRYQVTQFGKPVTLSCSQTLNHNVMYWYQQKSSQAPKLLFHYYDKDFNNEADTPDNFQSRRPNTSFCFLDIRSPGLGDTAMYLCATSEGRLAVNTGELFFGEGSRLTVL.

The chain recombines TRBV12-3 or TRBV12-4 with TRBJ2-2; possibly TRBD1 for D (6 bases). Trimming shortened V by 2 bases and J by 1 base, and 11 bases separated the two germline ends. The CDR3 covers 16 residues. For the CDR3, the DNA is TGTGCCAGCAGTTTATTACTGGACAGGAACACCGGGGAGCTGTTTTTT. Translating it yields CASSLLLDRNTGELFF.

This clonotype was counted a few times. CDR3 nucleotide sequence: TGTGCCAGCAGTAGGGGGACTAGCTACGAGCAGTACGTC. It yields the protein CASSRGTSYEQYV. The rearrangement links TRBV6-5 to TRBJ2-7; 8 nucleotides line up with TRBD2. V shed 5 bases and J 3 bases; nucleotides not matched to a gene: 3. The germline gives CDR1 MNHEY, CDR2 SVGAGI. This CDR3 has 13 residues.

This clonotype is labeled medium-sized (0.01 to 0.1%). The chain is built from TRBV2 and TRBJ1-5; 8 bases are shared with TRBD1. The CDR3 consists of 15 residues. From germline, CDR1 is SNHLY and CDR2 FYNNEI. With 5 bases clipped from V and 0 bases from J, the junction kept 3 bases outside the gene matches. The CDR3 region has the DNA TGTGCCAGCAGTTTACAGGGGGATAGCAATCAGCCCCAGCATTTT. Translation: CASSLQGDSNQPQHF. Supplemented by reference TRBV2 and TRBJ1-5, the full variable domain reads EPEVTQTPSHQVTQMGQEVILRCVPISNHLYFYWYRQILGQKVEFLVSFYNNEISEKSEIFDDQFSVERPDGSNFTLKIRSTKLEDSAMYFCASSLQGDSNQPQHFGDGTRLSIL.

A few counts support this clonotype. V is TRBV9 and J is TRBJ1-2, with D uncertain. V lost 5 bases, J lost 8 bases, and 13 bases lay in between. CDR1 and CDR2 (germline): SGDLS, YYNGEE. This CDR3 has 12 residues. The CDR3 nucleotides read TGTGCCAGCAGTCCTACAACTGTCGGCTACACCTTC. This encodes CASSPTTVGYTF.

V and J are TRBV7-9 and TRBJ2-7; 9 bases are a match to TRBD1. CDR1 SEHNR and CDR2 FQNEAQ come from the germline V gene (reference sequence). The CDR3 loop spans 13 amino acids. V was pared by 6 bases and J by 2 bases, with 2 bases of the junction left unmatched. The CDR3 loop reads CASSYRGPYEQYF. CDR3 coding DNA: TGTGCCAGCAGTTACAGGGGGCCCTACGAGCAGTACTTC.

This chain joins TRBV10-1 and TRBJ2-2, with 10 positions matching TRBD2. V shed 3 bases and J 7 bases; nucleotides not matched to a gene: 11. This CDR3 region has 17 residues. CDR1 is WNHNN, CDR2 SYGVQD, per germline (reference sequence). The CDR3 sequence: CASSEDLAGADIGELFF. CDR3 nucleotides: TGCGCCAGCAGTGAAGACCTAGCGGGGGCCGATATCGGGGAGCTGTTTTTT.

The V gene is TRBV20-1, the J gene TRBJ1-4; D gene uncertain. Germline-derived CDR1 and CDR2 are DFQATT and SNEGSKA (reference sequence). V lost 3 bases to trimming and J lost 4 bases, with 6 bases between them. This CDR3 has 12 residues. The DNA of the CDR3 is TGCAGTGCTAGTAGCGTTAATGAAAAACTGTTTTTT. Amino acid sequence: CSASSVNEKLFF.